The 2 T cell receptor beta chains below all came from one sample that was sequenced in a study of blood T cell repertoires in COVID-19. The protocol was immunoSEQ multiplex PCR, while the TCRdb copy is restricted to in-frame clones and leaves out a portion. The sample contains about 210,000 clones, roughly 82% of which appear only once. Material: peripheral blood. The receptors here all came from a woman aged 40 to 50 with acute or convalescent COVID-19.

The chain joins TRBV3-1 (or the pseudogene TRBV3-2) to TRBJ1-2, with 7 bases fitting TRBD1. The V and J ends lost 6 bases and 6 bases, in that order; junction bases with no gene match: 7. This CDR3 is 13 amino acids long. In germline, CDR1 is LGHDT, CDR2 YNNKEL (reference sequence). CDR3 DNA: TGTGCCAGCAGTTCACAGGGGTCCCATGGCTACACCTTC. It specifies CASSSQGSHGYTF.

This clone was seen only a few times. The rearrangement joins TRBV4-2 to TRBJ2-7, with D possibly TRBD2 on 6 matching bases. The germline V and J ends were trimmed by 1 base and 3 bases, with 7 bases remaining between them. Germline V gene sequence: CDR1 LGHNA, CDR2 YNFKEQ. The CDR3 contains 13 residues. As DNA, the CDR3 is TGTGCCAGCAGCCAAGGTAGCGGCTACGAGCAGTACTTC. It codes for CASSQGSGYEQYF.